This T cell receptor beta chain was identified during a study of cytomegalovirus exposure and HLA in healthy donors. Study results and caveats: It was found in a later analysis that first-cohort TCR clusters tended to co-occur in the 90 to 150 validation repertoires. Per published reports, the classifier diagnosed cytomegalovirus status with high specificity and sensitivity. The study recorded fewer than 200 TCR beta chains that were cytomegalovirus-associated.

The study drew the donors from its approximately 110-subject validation cohort, separate from the roughly 700-subject first cohort. Concerning this clone: Its antigen is currently unknown.

The repertoire was sequenced with immunoSEQ multiplex PCR; TCRdb's copy has only in-frame clones and lacks some. Of 260,000 or so clones listed, about 83% are singletons. The V and J ends lost 1 base and 0 bases respectively, with 6 bases between them. Germline V gene data show CDR1 as SGHTA and CDR2 as FQGNSA. The CDR3 length is 15 residues. This chain uses TRBV7-2 with TRBJ1-4; a possible D gene is TRBD1 (5 bases). This TCR was sampled from a man in his late teens or twenties in good health and CMV-seronegative. Sequencing used PBMCs. CDR3 sequence (DNA): TGTGCCAGCAGCTTAGGACAGACAACTAATGAAAAACTGTTTTTT. Encoded protein: CASSLGQTTNEKLFF.